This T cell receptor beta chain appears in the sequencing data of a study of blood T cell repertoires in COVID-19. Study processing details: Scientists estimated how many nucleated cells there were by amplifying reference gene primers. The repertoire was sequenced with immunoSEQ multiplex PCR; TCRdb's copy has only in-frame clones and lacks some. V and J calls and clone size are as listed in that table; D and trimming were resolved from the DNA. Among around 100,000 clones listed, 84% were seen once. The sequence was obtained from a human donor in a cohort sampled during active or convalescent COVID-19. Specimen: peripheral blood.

In DNA, the CDR3 is TGTGCCAGTAGTATGACAGGGGGCAGGTCCGGGGCCAACGTCCTGACTTTC. It yields the protein CASSMTGGRSGANVLTF. The J gene is TRBJ2-6, the V gene TRBV19; 10 bases are a match to TRBD1. This CDR3 contains 17 residues. After removal of 3 bases from V and 4 bases from J, the junction contained 6 bases not matched to a gene. The germline V gene has CDR1 LNHDA and CDR2 SQIVND (reference sequence).